These T cell receptor beta chains were read from a single sample in a study of Tregs in tolerant kidney transplant recipients. Sequencing was performed with immunoSEQ multiplex PCR; in TCRdb, only in-frame clones are kept and a portion is missing. This sample yields roughly 250,000 clones, of which about 80% are seen a single time; less than 0.75% belongs to the top ten. Sample: CD4+ T cells from blood. The receptors were gathered from a human donor in good health. The CDR3 runs from the conserved cysteine through the conserved F or W. The order of the fields is V gene, clone size, CDR3 protein. Where a row states a size, it is once, few, many or the class of an expanded clone; other rows omit it.

TRBV5-4	.	CASRSTWTLYNEQFF
TRBV6-1	.	CASSDLGLFLSSYNEQFF
TRBV5-1	.	CASSERTGPGELFF
TRBV11-2	.	CASSPSRGAGGPDTQYF
TRBV7-3	.	CASSLDPNTGELFF
TRBV11-2	.	CASSLRPNQPQHF
TRBV27	few	CASSPRQKNTEAFF
TRBV19	.	CASIRQGGGYTF
TRBV6-1	many	CATLIDSNYGYTF
TRBV27	.	CASTLRRNTEELFF
TRBV7-3	.	CASSPGTVNTGELFF
TRBV11-3	.	CASSLYAPVPKSNKNIQYF
TRBV9	.	CASSSGGLAGIYTQYF
TRBV7-2	.	CASSFGQGTKYF